The TCR beta chain described here comes from a study of blood T cell repertoires in COVID-19. Study as a whole: Specimens from acute and convalescent COVID-19 originated in the United States, Italy and Spain. PBMCs, B-cell-depleted T cells, or T cells provided the cDNA or gDNA that made up the material.

In the original analysis: Counts of nucleated cells, estimated from reference gene primer amplification, were obtained. Clones were read by immunoSEQ multiplex PCR, and TCRdb kept only the in-frame ones, dropping some. V and J calls and clone size come straight from that table; D and trimming were deduced from the DNA. The table shows about 300,000 clones, with about 87% occurring only once. Enrolment of Seattle patients took place during active infection, and they were followed longitudinally. The CDR3 has 10 amino acids. Looked up from germline, CDR1 is MNHEY and CDR2 is SVGAGI. Trimming stripped 8 bases from V and 8 bases from J, with 7 bases between.

This receptor was obtained from a young woman with COVID-19, enrolled during active disease. Sequenced material: peripheral blood. This chain links TRBV6-5 with TRBJ1-5; no firm D call. Here the CDR3 reads CASGGEPQHF. CDR3 coding DNA: TGTGCCAGCGGAGGAGAGCCCCAGCATTTT.